A selection of T cell receptor beta chains follows, all from one sample in a study of blood T cell repertoires in COVID-19. Method: immunoSEQ multiplex PCR; TCRdb's copy keeps in-frame clones and lacks some. The sample yields some 70,000 clones, 65% to 90% seen once. The sequenced material came from peripheral blood. These receptors all stem from a woman aged 55-70 years with acute or convalescent COVID-19. Each CDR3 is given with its conserved first and last residue. Fields, in order: clone size, J gene, D gene, V gene, CDR3 protein, CDR3 DNA. A D gene is named only where the DNA matches it firmly. Some rows have no size entry. The others give once, few or many, or a class for an expanded clone.

>-|TRBJ1-5|-|TRBV10-2
CASSETGSYQPQHF
TGCGCCAGCAGTGAGACGGGATCGTATCAGCCCCAGCATTTT
>-|TRBJ2-1|-|TRBV11-1
CASSLGTRTFNEQFF
TGTGCCAGCAGCTTAGGTACCCGAACTTTCAATGAGCAGTTCTTC
>-|TRBJ1-4|TRBD1|TRBV5-1
CASSEQGAGSEKLFF
TGCGCCAGCAGCGAACAGGGGGCTGGTAGTGAAAAACTGTTTTTT
>once|TRBJ1-2|-|TRBV5-6
CASSLGSWANGYTF
TGTGCCAGCAGCTTGGGCAGCTGGGCAAATGGCTACACCTTC
>-|TRBJ2-1|-|TRBV28
CASSPRRPRLGYNEQFF
TGTGCCAGCAGTCCCCGCCGGCCAAGACTAGGCTACAATGAGCAGTTCTTC
>few|TRBJ1-6|-|TRBV3-1/TRBV3-2
CASSQATSGIHNSPLHF
TGTGCCAGCAGCCAAGCCACCTCGGGGATTCATAATTCACCCCTCCACTTT
>-|TRBJ2-5|TRBD2|TRBV2
CASSETSGRETQYF
TGTGCCAGCAGTGAGACTAGCGGGAGGGAGACCCAGTACTTC
>-|TRBJ1-4|-|TRBV3-1/TRBV3-2
CASSQVPVAGNEKLFF
TGTGCCAGCAGCCAAGTACCGGTCGCTGGTAATGAAAAACTGTTTTTT
>-|TRBJ1-2|TRBD1|TRBV12-3/TRBV12-4
CASSEGQAYGYTF
TGTGCCAGCAGTGAGGGACAGGCGTATGGCTACACCTTC
>-|TRBJ1-6|-|TRBV19
CASSTAGTPNNSPLHF
TGTGCCAGTAGTACAGCCGGGACACCGAATAATTCACCCCTCCACTTT
>few|TRBJ1-6|-|TRBV30
CAWRVNSLYNSPLHF
TGTGCCTGGAGGGTGAACAGCCTCTATAATTCACCCCTCCACTTT
>-|TRBJ1-6|-|TRBV7-9
CASSGVQGRYNSPLHF
TGTGCCAGCAGCGGGGTACAGGGAAGGTATAATTCACCCCTCCACTTT
>-|TRBJ2-2|TRBD1|TRBV6-6
CASSYSTGGGTGELFF
TGTGCCAGCAGTTACTCGACAGGGGGCGGCACCGGGGAGCTGTTTTTT
>-|TRBJ1-3|-|TRBV12-3/TRBV12-4
CASRVVSGNTIYF
TGTGCCAGCAGAGTAGTCTCTGGAAACACCATATATTTT
>-|TRBJ2-2|-|TRBV4-2
CASSRGLGAKGTGELFF
TGTGCCAGCAGCCGGGGCCTAGGGGCCAAAGGGACCGGGGAGCTGTTTTTT
>-|TRBJ1-1|TRBD1|TRBV27
CASSPTDRVYTEAFF
TGTGCCAGCAGCCCCACTGACAGGGTTTACACTGAAGCTTTCTTT
>-|TRBJ1-5|-|TRBV27
CASKDRIISNQPQHF
TGTGCCAGCAAAGACAGGATTATTAGCAATCAGCCCCAGCATTTT
>-|TRBJ1-1|-|TRBV5-1
CASSLTGTGGFGAFF
TGCGCCAGCAGCTTAACCGGGACGGGGGGGTTTGGAGCTTTCTTT
>-|TRBJ1-2|-|TRBV27
CASSPRGGLDYGYTF
TGTGCCAGCAGTCCCCGTGGAGGGTTGGACTATGGCTACACCTTC
>-|TRBJ2-7|TRBD2|TRBV29-1
CSGSPGTSGYEQYF
TGCAGCGGGAGTCCCGGGACTAGCGGTTACGAGCAGTACTTC
>-|TRBJ1-6|TRBD1|TRBV3-1/TRBV3-2
CASSPTGTGPPPLHF
TGTGCCAGCAGCCCAACCGGGACAGGGCCTCCACCCCTCCACTTT
>-|TRBJ1-6|-|TRBV7-2
CASSFSRAPSYNSPLHF
TGTGCCAGCAGCTTTTCCAGGGCCCCCTCCTATAATTCACCCCTCCACTTT
>few|TRBJ1-4|-|TRBV6-6
CASSDSGHGYEKLFF
TGTGCCAGCAGTGACTCGGGACATGGGTATGAAAAACTGTTTTTT
>-|TRBJ1-5|-|TRBV3-1/TRBV3-2
CASSLGGGPQHF
TGTGCCAGCAGCCTTGGAGGTGGGCCCCAGCATTTT
>-|TRBJ2-6|-|TRBV19
CASTQQSSGANVLTF
TGTGCCAGTACCCAACAGTCCTCTGGGGCCAACGTCCTGACTTTC
>once|TRBJ2-3|-|TRBV5-4
CASSLERDTQYF
TGTGCCAGCAGCCTGGAGAGAGATACGCAGTATTTT
>-|TRBJ1-2|-|TRBV7-2
CASSLGAAVPYGYTF
TGTGCCAGCAGCTTAGGGGCAGCTGTTCCCTATGGCTACACCTTC
>once|TRBJ1-3|-|TRBV18
CASSPKGSGNTIYF
TGTGCCAGCTCACCAAAGGGGTCTGGAAACACCATATATTTT
>-|TRBJ2-2|TRBD1|TRBV5-1
CASSLVAGGTGELFF
TGCGCCAGCAGCTTGGTAGCAGGGGGTACCGGGGAGCTGTTTTTT
>-|TRBJ2-3|TRBD2|TRBV15
CATSGLAGTYTDTQYF
TGTGCCACCTCAGGACTAGCGGGGACCTACACAGATACGCAGTATTTT
>-|TRBJ2-7|TRBD2|TRBV5-1
CASSLVSGGYEQYF
TGCGCCAGCAGCTTGGTGAGCGGGGGGTACGAGCAGTACTTC
>-|TRBJ1-1|TRBD1|TRBV18
CASSGQGMNTEAFF
TGTGCCAGTTCAGGACAGGGGATGAACACTGAAGCTTTCTTT
>-|TRBJ1-5|-|TRBV19
CASKPPGGSQHF
TGTGCCAGTAAACCCCCGGGAGGCTCCCAGCATTTT
>-|TRBJ1-4|TRBD1|TRBV19
CASSIKTGVSEKLFF
TGTGCCAGTAGTATCAAGACAGGGGTCTCTGAAAAACTGTTTTTT
>-|TRBJ2-7|TRBD2|TRBV14
CASSRGGSYEQYF
TGTGCCAGCAGCCGGGGGGGATCCTACGAGCAGTACTTC
>-|TRBJ1-2|-|TRBV10-3
CAISDLTTNYGYTF
TGTGCCATCAGTGATCTGACAACTAACTATGGCTACACCTTC
>once|TRBJ2-2|TRBD2|TRBV18
CASRHGGRANTGELFF
TGTGCCAGTCGACACGGCGGGAGAGCGAACACCGGGGAGCTGTTTTTT
>-|TRBJ2-7|-|TRBV5-1
CASSEGPTGYEQYF
TGCGCCAGCAGCGAAGGCCCGACAGGATACGAGCAGTACTTC
>-|TRBJ1-2|TRBD1|TRBV20-1
CSASPGGYGYTF
TGCAGTGCTAGTCCAGGGGGCTATGGCTACACCTTC
>-|TRBJ1-2|-|TRBV5-4
CASSPGTNNYGYTF
TGTGCCAGCAGCCCAGGGACAAACAACTATGGCTACACCTTC
>-|TRBJ1-6|TRBD1|TRBV5-6
CASSAGGLGNSPLHF
TGTGCCAGCAGCGCAGGGGGTCTGGGTAATTCACCCCTCCACTTT
>-|TRBJ2-3|TRBD2|TRBV25-1
CASSSSAGGLDTQYF
TGTGCCAGCAGTTCATCCGCGGGGGGGTTAGATACGCAGTATTTT
>-|TRBJ2-7|TRBD2|TRBV4-1
CASSQDPRTSGIVSYEQYF
TGCGCCAGCAGCCAAGATCCTCGGACTAGCGGTATCGTCTCCTACGAGCAGTACTTC
>-|TRBJ2-5|TRBD2|TRBV5-6
CASSLEASGGFGETQYF
TGTGCCAGCAGCTTGGAAGCTAGCGGGGGGTTCGGAGAGACCCAGTACTTC
>-|TRBJ2-5|-|TRBV9
CASSVATGETQYF
TGTGCCAGCAGCGTAGCTACCGGGGAGACCCAGTACTTC
>-|TRBJ2-2|TRBD1|TRBV19
CASSPGTGRNGELFF
TGTGCCAGTAGTCCCGGGACAGGGCGGAACGGGGAGCTGTTTTTT
>few|TRBJ2-1|-|TRBV2
CASSVQNEQFF
TGTGCCAGCAGTGTCCAGAATGAGCAGTTCTTC
>-|TRBJ2-7|-|TRBV6-5
CASSYSGGRSEQYF
TGTGCCAGCAGTTACTCCGGGGGAAGATCCGAGCAGTACTTC
>-|TRBJ2-7|-|TRBV30
CAWSVRDNHEQYF
TGTGCCTGGAGTGTGAGAGACAACCACGAGCAGTACTTC
>-|TRBJ2-3|TRBD2|TRBV2
CASRPGLATDTQYF
TGTGCCAGCAGGCCGGGACTAGCAACAGATACGCAGTATTTT
>-|TRBJ2-2|-|TRBV6-5
CASSYSSPQPPGELFF
TGTGCCAGCAGTTACTCTAGCCCGCAGCCGCCCGGGGAGCTGTTTTTT
>-|TRBJ1-6|TRBD1|TRBV25-1
CASSQTGISGSPLHF
TGTGCCAGCAGCCAGACAGGGATCTCTGGTTCACCCCTCCACTTT
>once|TRBJ1-3|-|TRBV30
CAAGGAFTGNTIYF
TGTGCCGCAGGTGGCGCGTTTACTGGAAACACCATATATTTT
>-|TRBJ1-5|TRBD1|TRBV2
CASSPDRGSNQPQHF
TGTGCCAGCAGCCCGGACAGGGGATCCAATCAGCCCCAGCATTTT
>few|TRBJ2-5|TRBD2|TRBV7-6
CASSLFPAQGGETQYF
TGTGCCAGCAGCTTATTCCCGGCGCAGGGAGGGGAGACCCAGTACTTC
>-|TRBJ1-1|-|TRBV3-1/TRBV3-2
CASSQEGTHEAFF
TGTGCCAGCAGCCAGGAAGGGACACATGAAGCTTTCTTT
>-|TRBJ1-2|TRBD1|TRBV6-1
CASSEVFSRGLGYTF
TGTGCCAGCAGTGAAGTATTCAGCAGGGGGCTCGGCTACACCTTC
>-|TRBJ1-3|-|TRBV6-1
CASSDSSGFSGNTIYF
TGTGCCAGCAGTGATTCATCAGGTTTCTCTGGAAACACCATATATTTT
>-|TRBJ2-7|TRBD1|TRBV28
CASSLTTGGTYEQYF
TGTGCCAGCAGTTTAACGACAGGGGGCACCTACGAGCAGTACTTC